Listed here are 28 T cell receptor beta chains from one sample, sequenced in a study of CD8 T cells in ankylosing spondylitis. Study-level results: There was a TCR beta motif, made of eight highly homologous variants, that appeared characteristic of ankylosing spondylitis blood.

TCRdb redid the calling of the 5' RACE reads with MiXCR, one entry per CDR3 protein. The table lists under 850,000 distinct CDR3 sequences, roughly 20% of them singletons. Antigens of these TCRs are unknown. The specimen sequenced was blood, either unsorted or a sorted T cell fraction (not recorded which). The receptors here all came from a male donor with ankylosing spondylitis.

V gene TRBV5-1 combines with J gene TRBJ2-7; TRBD1 aligns across 8 bases. The CDR3 spans 15 residues. With V trimmed by 7 bases and J by 1 base, 10 bases remained unmatched. Germline CDR1 reads SGHRS; CDR2 reads YFSETQ. The CDR3 region is CASSRGQGASYEQYF. The CDR3 DNA sequence: TGCGCCAGCTCCCGGGGTCAGGGGGCTTCCTACGAGCAGTACTTC.

This clonotype was seen only a few times. This chain uses TRBV7-3 with TRBJ1-1; 11 bases map to TRBD1. The junction had 9 bases not matched to a gene; V was cut back by 1 base and J by 5 bases. The length of the CDR3 is 17 residues. The germline CDR1 and CDR2 sequences are SGHTA and FQGTGA. CDR3: CASSLRVLDRGRTEAFF. The CDR3 coding sequence is TGTGCCAGCAGCTTAAGGGTACTGGACAGGGGGCGGACTGAAGCTTTCTTT.

This clonotype was counted a few times. This chain uses TRBV27 with TRBJ2-1; no reliable D call. The germline V and J ends were trimmed by 6 bases and 4 bases, with 16 bases remaining between them. The CDR3 runs to 15 residues. The V gene's germline CDR1 is MNHEY and CDR2 SMNVEV (reference sequence). CDR3 coding DNA: TGTGCCAGCAGGAAAACGAAAGTCGGGTACAATGAGCAGTTCTTC. Encoded protein: CASRKTKVGYNEQFF.

The CDR3 here is CASSRYGTSGINEQFF. As DNA, the CDR3 is TGTGCCAGCAGCCGATATGGGACTAGCGGCATCAATGAGCAGTTCTTC. The gene calls are TRBV7-7 and TRBJ2-1, with TRBD2 matching 11 bases. CDR1 and CDR2 (germline): SSHAT, FNYEAQ (reference sequence). The CDR3 consists of 16 residues. Losses at the gene ends were 5 bases for V and 6 bases for J; bases not matched to a gene: 9.

CDR3: CASSLAASRPDTQYF. CDR3 nucleotide sequence: TGTGCCAGCAGCTTAGCGGCTAGCCGGCCAGATACGCAGTATTTT. The chain employs TRBV7-9 and TRBJ2-3, with D possibly matching TRBD2 (5 bases). Germline values: CDR1 SEHNR, CDR2 FQNEAQ (reference sequence). The CDR3 extends over 15 amino acids. Trimming pared 0 bases from V and 4 bases from J, leaving 11 bases between. The full variable domain, in which reference TRBV7-9 and TRBJ2-3 provide the parts outside the CDR3, is DTGVSQNPRHKITKRGQNVTFRCDPISEHNRLYWYRQTLGQGPEFLTYFQNEAQLEKSRLLSDRFSAERPKGSFSTLEIQRTEQGDSAMYLCASSLAASRPDTQYFGPGTRLTVL.

Concerning this clonotype: Just one base apart from a much larger clone, this may be a read error. The chain is built from TRBV20-1 and TRBJ2-1; D remains ambiguous. CDR1 and CDR2 from the germline V gene are DFQATT and SNEGSKA (reference sequence). V was shortened by 3 bases and J by 0 bases, with 3 bases between the two germline ends. This CDR3 spans 12 amino acids. The CDR3 is CSASVSYNEQFF. DNA of the CDR3: TGCAGTGCTAGCGTCTCCTACAATGAGCAGTTCTTC.

This clonotype has more than one count but fewer than ten. The J gene is TRBJ2-2, the V gene TRBV12-3 or TRBV12-4; no reliable D call. The V end was cut by 1 base, the J end by 0 bases, with 6 bases between. There are 15 residues in the CDR3. CDR3 region: CASSLGIANTGELFF. As DNA, the CDR3 is TGTGCCAGCAGTTTAGGCATCGCGAACACCGGGGAGCTGTTTTTT.

Only a few counts were recorded for this clonotype. This chain connects TRBV2 to TRBJ2-7, with a weak D call TRBD2 (5 bases). Trimming stripped 8 bases from V and 2 bases from J, with 10 bases between. The CDR3 contains 12 residues. The germline V gene has CDR1 SNHLY and CDR2 FYNNEI. This chain's CDR3 is CASSETTYEQYF. CDR3 nucleotides: TGTGCCAGCTCAGAGACTACCTACGAGCAGTACTTC.

This clonotype appeared a few times. The chain is built from TRBV12-3 or TRBV12-4 and TRBJ1-1; 10 nucleotides agree with TRBD1. There are 16 residues in the CDR3. The V gene end was trimmed by 0 bases and the J gene end by 4 bases; junction bases not matched to a gene: 5. The CDR3 coding sequence is TGTGCCAGCAGTTTAGCGTCCTGGGACAGGGGCACTGAAGCTTTCTTT. Translated: CASSLASWDRGTEAFF.

This clonotype was observed a handful of times. Here the CDR3 reads CASSVVGETYNEQFF. For the CDR3, the DNA is TGTGCCAGCAGCGTAGTGGGGGAAACCTACAATGAGCAGTTCTTC. The J gene is TRBJ2-1, the V gene TRBV9, with D tentatively TRBD1 or TRBD2 (5 bases each). The CDR3 consists of 15 residues. Trimming took 0 bases from V and 2 from J, leaving 9 bases between them. Germline lookup yields CDR1 SGDLS and CDR2 YYNGEE.

This clonotype was recorded a few times. The V call is TRBV20-1, the J call TRBJ2-3; weak D call: TRBD1 (5 bases). The CDR3 totals 13 residues. Germline V CDR1 and CDR2: DFQATT, SNEGSKA (reference sequence). The V end lost 6 bases, the J end lost 5 bases, and 15 bases lay between the germline ends. The CDR3 coding sequence is TGCAGTGCATCTGATTTAGGGGAAGATACGCAGTATTTT. Translation: CSASDLGEDTQYF.

The sample holds a few counts of this clonotype. This chain uses TRBV18 with TRBJ2-6; maybe TRBD2 (6 bases). V lost 4 bases to trimming and J lost 2 bases, with 21 bases between them. Germline CDR1 KGHSH, CDR2 LQKENI. CDR3 length equals 19 residues. The CDR3 here is CASSLTLSPGDPGANVLTF. Written as DNA, the CDR3 is TGTGCCAGCTCACTGACTTTGAGTCCGGGGGACCCTGGGGCCAACGTCCTGACTTTC.

This clonotype has only a few counts. This chain connects TRBV6-5 to TRBJ1-3; D unresolved. The CDR3 runs to 16 residues. The germline V gene encodes CDR1 MNHEY and CDR2 SVGAGI. Trimming shortened V by 0 bases and J by 2 bases, and 11 bases separated the two germline ends. The chain's CDR3 is CASSYSFLQAGNTIYF. The CDR3 nucleotides are TGTGCCAGCAGTTACTCGTTTTTGCAAGCTGGAAACACCATATATTTT.

V usage is TRBV6-1 and J usage is TRBJ1-3; possibly TRBD1 for D (5 bases). The V gene's germline CDR1 is MNHNS and CDR2 SASEGT. The V gene lost 6 bases and the J gene lost 1 base, with 13 bases spanning the gap. This CDR3 comprises 15 residues. CDR3 nucleotide sequence: TGTGCCAGCAGGCCAGAAACAGGATCTGGAAACACCATATATTTT. Translating it yields CASRPETGSGNTIYF.

The V gene is TRBV20-1, the J gene TRBJ1-1; D is ambiguous. This CDR3 comprises 14 residues. Germline assignment: CDR1 DFQATT and CDR2 SNEGSKA (reference sequence). V lost 3 bases, J lost 1 base, and 12 bases lay in between. As DNA, the CDR3 is TGCAGTGCTAGGGCAGCTAGGGCGAACACTGAAGCTTTCTTT. Encoded protein: CSARAARANTEAFF.

The chain is built from TRBV5-1 and TRBJ2-1; 11 bases line up with TRBD2. The CDR3 loop spans 16 amino acids. J lost 9 bases, V lost 0 bases, and 8 bases had no gene match. Per germline, CDR1 SGHRS and CDR2 YFSETQ. CDR3 sequence reads: CASSLVLAGGRSEQFF. CDR3 in DNA: TGCGCCAGCAGCTTGGTGCTAGCGGGGGGAAGGAGTGAGCAGTTCTTC.

This clonotype was found a few times. The chain couples TRBV10-3 to TRBJ2-1; D is unclear. CDR1 and CDR2 (germline): ENHRY, SYGVKD. V was cut by 2 bases and J by 7 bases, with 15 bases left in between. The CDR3 has 15 residues. CDR3 loop: CAISEPGPGWNEQFF. CDR3 nucleotide sequence: TGTGCCATCAGTGAGCCGGGCCCCGGGTGGAATGAGCAGTTCTTC.

The gene calls are TRBV7-2 and TRBJ1-6; D is possibly TRBD1 (5 bases). V gave up 5 bases and J gave up 10 bases, with 12 bases separating them. The CDR3 totals 13 residues. Germline assignment: CDR1 SGHTA and CDR2 FQGNSA. CDR3 nucleotide sequence: TGTGCCAGCAGCCTACTGGGGGAGTCACCCCTCCACTTT. Its translation is CASSLLGESPLHF.

This clonotype was seen repeatedly, ten times or more. V is TRBV5-6 and J is TRBJ1-4, with D uncertain. In germline, CDR1 is SGHDT, CDR2 YYEEEE. The V end was cut by 0 bases, the J end by 0 bases, with 3 bases between. The CDR3 spans 14 residues. CDR3 DNA: TGTGCCAGCAGCTTGGTCTCAACTAATGAAAAACTGTTTTTT. It yields the protein CASSLVSTNEKLFF.

Here the CDR3 reads CATSRDRGGQALRFTEAFF. For the CDR3, the DNA is TGTGCCACCAGCAGAGATCGGGGTGGACAGGCCCTACGATTTACTGAAGCTTTCTTT. The chain uses TRBV15 and TRBJ1-1; 7 bases map to TRBD1. V trimming: 0 bases; J trimming: 5 bases; junction bases outside the gene matches: 18. The germline V gene has CDR1 LNHNV and CDR2 YYDKDF (reference sequence). The CDR3 runs to 19 residues.

This chain links TRBV29-1 with TRBJ2-1; D gene unclear. This CDR3 region has 13 residues. Germline CDR1 is SQVTM and CDR2 is ANQGSEA. Trimming left V 7 bases short and J 0 bases short, with 10 bases between. The CDR3 is CSAGYSSYNEQFF. The CDR3 DNA reads as TGCAGCGCAGGATACAGCTCCTACAATGAGCAGTTCTTC.

This clonotype was seen at least ten times. The CDR3 spells CASSQEHFDEQFF. The CDR3 DNA sequence: TGCGCCAGCAGCCAAGAACACTTCGATGAGCAGTTCTTC. The rearrangement links TRBV4-1 to TRBJ2-1, with D unresolved. Deletions cut 0 bases from V and 8 bases from J, with 8 bases between. CDR3 size: 13 residues. Looked up from germline, CDR1 is MGHRA and CDR2 is YSYEKL.

In this sample, this clonotype turned up a few times. This chain uses TRBV7-2 with TRBJ2-7, with D perhaps TRBD1 (5 bases). This CDR3 has 13 residues. The germline V and J ends were trimmed by 5 bases and 2 bases, with 10 bases remaining between them. Per germline, CDR1 SGHTA and CDR2 FQGNSA. Here the CDR3 reads CASSKDRAYEQYF. CDR3 DNA sequence: TGTGCCAGCAGCAAAGACAGAGCCTACGAGCAGTACTTC.

The V and J genes are TRBV20-1 and TRBJ2-5, with TRBD2 matching 7 bases. This CDR3 contains 15 residues. J was trimmed by 2 bases and V by 0 bases; bases with no gene match: 6. Germline V gene sequence: CDR1 DFQATT, CDR2 SNEGSKA (reference sequence). The CDR3, as DNA: TGCAGTGCTAGAGACCGACCGGGACTACAAGAGACCCAGTACTTC. Translating gives CSARDRPGLQETQYF.

V usage is TRBV18 and J usage is TRBJ1-5; possibly TRBD1 for D (5 bases). CDR1 and CDR2 (germline): KGHSH, LQKENI. There are 15 residues in the CDR3. V was cut by 3 bases and J by 5 bases, with 14 bases left in between. The CDR3 coding sequence is TGTGCCAGCTCACCTACTCCAGGGAGCCATCAGCCCCAGCATTTT. Amino acid sequence: CASSPTPGSHQPQHF. Looking up the rest from reference TRBV18 and TRBJ1-5 gives the full variable domain: NAGVMQNPRHLVRRRGQEARLRCSPMKGHSHVYWYRQLPEEGLKFMVYLQKENIIDESGMPKERFSAEFPKEGPSILRIQQVVRGDSAAYFCASSPTPGSHQPQHFGDGTRLSIL.

This clonotype has more than one count but fewer than ten. CDR3 in DNA: TGTGCCAGCAGTTCCCCGGGGGTCCCGAACACTGAAGCTTTCTTT. Amino acids: CASSSPGVPNTEAFF. V usage is TRBV28 and J usage is TRBJ1-1; D may be TRBD1 (5 bases). V lost 4 bases and J 1 base, leaving 13 bases between the germline ends. Germline values: CDR1 MDHEN, CDR2 SYDVKM. This CDR3 region has 15 residues. The variable domain in full, with the rest retrieved from reference TRBV28 and TRBJ1-1, is DVKVTQSSRYLVKRTGEKVFLECVQDMDHENMFWYRQDPGLGLRLIYFSYDVKMKEKGDIPEGYSVSREKKERFSLILESASTNQTSMYLCASSSPGVPNTEAFFGQGTRLTVV.

The chain joins TRBV10-3 to TRBJ2-3; TRBD1 agrees at 7 bases. The V gene end was trimmed by 6 bases and the J gene end by 0 bases; junction bases not matched to a gene: 3. Germline values: CDR1 ENHRY, CDR2 SYGVKD. This CDR3 comprises 14 residues. In DNA form, the CDR3 reads TGTGCCATCAGACGGGACAGTAGCACAGATACGCAGTATTTT. Residues: CAIRRDSSTDTQYF.

There are a few counts of this clonotype. The V gene is TRBV7-8, the J gene TRBJ2-3; 7 positions agree with TRBD2. Trimming at V came to 4 bases and at J to 5 bases, leaving 6 bases not matched to a gene. The germline V gene has CDR1 SGHVS and CDR2 FQNEAQ. The CDR3 has 14 residues. Here the CDR3 reads CASSSTSPGDTQYF. The CDR3 DNA sequence: TGTGCCAGCAGCTCGACTAGCCCTGGAGATACGCAGTATTTT.